This passage covers 2 T cell receptor beta chains from one sample sequenced in a study of T-cell memory formation after mild COVID-19. TCRdb fed the 5' RACE reads into MiXCR, producing one record per CDR3 protein. The repertoire consists of 500,000 to 550,000 distinct CDR3 sequences, with 20% occurring once and the leading ten covering around 13%. Sequenced input: PBMCs or a T cell subset sorted from them (not recorded which). The receptor set was obtained from an adult woman who had mild COVID-19 (a few samples of this study predate the infection). Cell type and time point are not known.

This clonotype was observed a handful of times. V gene TRBV11-2 combines with J gene TRBJ2-5; 7 bases agree with TRBD1. V dropped 4 bases and J dropped 1; count of bases not matched to a gene: 3. Germline-derived CDR1 and CDR2 are SGHAT and FQNNGV. The CDR3 runs to 14 residues. This CDR3 is CASSYTGAQETQYF. DNA of the CDR3: TGTGCCAGCAGCTACACAGGGGCCCAAGAGACCCAGTACTTC.

The chain recombines TRBV19 with TRBJ1-5, with D uncertain. The CDR3 is made up of 15 amino acids. V lost 5 bases and J 6 bases, leaving 17 bases between the germline ends. Germline loops: CDR1 LNHDA, CDR2 SQIVND (reference sequence). The CDR3 nucleotides read TGTGCCAGTAGTTCAAGACGGGGTTTTGTTCAGCCCCAGCATTTT. Translated, it gives CASSSRRGFVQPQHF. The full variable domain, completed using reference TRBV19 and TRBJ1-5, is DGGITQSPKYLFRKEGQNVTLSCEQNLNHDAMYWYRQDPGQGLRLIYYSQIVNDFQKGDIAEGYSVSREKKESFPLTVTSAQKNPTAFYLCASSSRRGFVQPQHFGDGTRLSIL.